This T cell receptor (beta chain) was recorded in a study of long-term antiretroviral therapy in people with HIV. At the survey level, the v3.0 immunoSEQ assay was run. Data came from immunoSEQ multiplex PCR; TCRdb stores just in-frame clones and leaves some out. The data contain 27,000 or so clones, more than 75% of them seen just once; the ten biggest clones take up 7% to 10%. Trimming took 3 bases from V and 1 from J, leaving 6 bases between them. The CDR3 length is 13 residues. Germline loops: CDR1 SEHNR, CDR2 FQNEAQ (reference sequence). Concerning this clone: Antigen: not known.

General study findings and limits: Pre-ART clonal expansions dominated every time point's repertoire. In HIV, the repertoires covered a tighter span of CDR3 lengths than in controls.

All participants with HIV were treated in the United States. Cryopreserved PBMC samples of roughly 1-10 million cells were used for DNA extraction. The TCR sequence derives from a man aged 35 to 55 with HIV. This specimen was unsorted PBMCs, taken 4.8 to 5 years after starting antiretroviral therapy. The rearrangement links TRBV7-9 to TRBJ1-1, with no clear D. CDR3 loop: CASSLARNTEAFF. The CDR3 region has the DNA TGTGCCAGCAGCTTGGCCAGGAACACTGAAGCTTTCTTT.